The rows below give T cell receptor beta chains drawn from one sample of a study of regulatory T cells in long-lasting Graves disease. TCRdb reprocessed the multiplex PCR reads via MiXCR and lists one record per CDR3 protein. The data contain 200,000 to 250,000 distinct CDR3 sequences, 20% to 25% of them seen just once; the ten biggest clones take up roughly 13%. The specimen was peripheral blood mononuclear cells (PBMCs), collected at new diagnosis, from a patient treated with antithyroid drugs. The source is a female donor with Graves disease. Each CDR3 is given with its conserved first and last residue. D genes are given only for firm matches. The size field is filled for only some rows; it gives once, few, many or a size class.

cdr3_aa cdr3_nt j_call v_call d_call clone_size
CSARSTARGRTYEQYF TGCAGTGCTAGATCCACGGCCAGGGGAAGGACCTACGAGCAGTACTTC TRBJ2-7 TRBV20-1 . many
CASSKGQINQPQHF TGTGCCAGCAGCAAGGGACAGATAAATCAGCCCCAGCATTTT TRBJ1-5 TRBV12-3/TRBV12-4 TRBD1 few
CASSPTGVYSGANVLTF TGTGCCAGCAGCCCGACTGGCGTCTACTCTGGGGCCAACGTCCTGACTTTC TRBJ2-6 TRBV9 . few
CAISERQGGGYNEQFF TGTGCCATCAGTGAGCGACAGGGGGGGGGGTACAATGAGCAGTTCTTC TRBJ2-1 TRBV10-3 TRBD1 .
CASSVTGPGTEAFF TGTGCCAGCAGCGTCACAGGGCCTGGGACTGAAGCTTTCTTT TRBJ1-1 TRBV7-3 . many
CASSYPGQSGSETQYF TGTGCCAGCAGTTACCCGGGGCAGTCCGGATCAGAGACCCAGTACTTC TRBJ2-5 TRBV6-5 . many
CSALDRTKSTEAFF TGCAGTGCTCTGGACAGGACGAAGAGCACTGAAGCTTTCTTT TRBJ1-1 TRBV20-1 TRBD1 .
CASSTSQGGLEQYF TGTGCCAGCAGCACGTCGCAGGGGGGGTTGGAGCAGTACTTC TRBJ2-7 TRBV11-1 . .
CASRSDRGKGNQPQHF TGTGCCAGCCGATCCGATAGAGGGAAGGGCAATCAGCCCCAGCATTTT TRBJ1-5 TRBV2 . many
CASSLGDQINNEQFF TGTGCCAGCAGCTTGGGGGACCAAATAAACAATGAGCAGTTCTTC TRBJ2-1 TRBV7-9 . many
CSATSPGVVYGYTF TGCAGTGCCACATCTCCCGGGGTGGTCTATGGCTACACCTTC TRBJ1-2 TRBV20-1 . .
CASSPNLALQETQYF TGCGCCAGCAGCCCTAACCTGGCTCTCCAAGAGACCCAGTACTTC TRBJ2-5 TRBV5-1 . .
CASSPKGVMNTEAFF TGTGCCAGCAGCCCGAAGGGAGTCATGAACACTGAAGCTTTCTTT TRBJ1-1 TRBV5-4 . few
CASSLVDSEAFF TGTGCCAGCAGCTTAGTTGACAGCGAAGCTTTCTTT TRBJ1-1 TRBV7-9 . .